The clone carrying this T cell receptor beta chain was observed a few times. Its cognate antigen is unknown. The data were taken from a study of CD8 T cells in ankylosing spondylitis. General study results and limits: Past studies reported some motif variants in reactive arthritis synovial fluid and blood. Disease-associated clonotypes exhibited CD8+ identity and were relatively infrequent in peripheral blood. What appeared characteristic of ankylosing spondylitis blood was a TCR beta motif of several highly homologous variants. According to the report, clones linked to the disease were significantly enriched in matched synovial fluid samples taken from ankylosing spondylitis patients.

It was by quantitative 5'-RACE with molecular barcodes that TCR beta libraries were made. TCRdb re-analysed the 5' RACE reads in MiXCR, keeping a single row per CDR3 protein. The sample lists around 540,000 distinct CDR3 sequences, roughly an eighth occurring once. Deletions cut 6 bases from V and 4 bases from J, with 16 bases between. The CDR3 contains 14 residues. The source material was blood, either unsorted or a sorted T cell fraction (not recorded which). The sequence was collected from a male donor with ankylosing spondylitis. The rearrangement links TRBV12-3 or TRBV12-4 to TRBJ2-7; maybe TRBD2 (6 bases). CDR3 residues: CASRTGLAPYEQYF. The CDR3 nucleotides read TGTGCCAGCAGAACCGGGCTAGCGCCTTACGAGCAGTACTTC.